This is a list of T cell receptor beta chains from one sample in a study of regulatory T cells in long-lasting Graves disease. TCRdb reprocessed the multiplex PCR reads via MiXCR and lists one record per CDR3 protein. The sample has over 200,000 distinct CDR3 sequences; around 17% are singletons. The material sequenced was peripheral blood mononuclear cells (PBMCs), taken at new diagnosis, from a patient treated with antithyroid drugs. The receptors originated from a female donor with Graves disease. Both conserved end residues are part of each CDR3. D genes are given only for firm matches. A row's size may be missing; if present it is once, few, many or a size class.

cdr3_nt,cdr3_aa,cdr3_length,j_call,clone_size,d_call,v_call
TGTGCCAGCAGCCAAGGACTAGCCAGCGATGAGCAGTTCTTC,CASSQGLASDEQFF,14,TRBJ2-1,many,TRBD2,TRBV7-3
TGTGCCAGCAGTCAACAGACTAGCGGGGGTGATGAGCAGTTCTTC,CASSQQTSGGDEQFF,15,TRBJ2-1,many,TRBD2,TRBV3-1
TGTGCCAGCAGCCCCCCTATGGGACAGGGCTACAATGAGCAGTTCTTC,CASSPPMGQGYNEQFF,16,TRBJ2-1,.,TRBD1,TRBV7-9
TGTGCCACCTCCAGTGCAGGGGGTGAGCAAGAGACCCAGTACTTC,CATSSAGGEQETQYF,15,TRBJ2-5,many,TRBD1,TRBV24-1
TGTGCCAGCAGCTTAGGACTAGCGGGAACCCACGAGCAGTACTTC,CASSLGLAGTHEQYF,15,TRBJ2-7,many,TRBD2,TRBV5-6
TGTGCCAGCAGCTTAGTTCCGGGGACACAAGAGACCCAGTACTTC,CASSLVPGTQETQYF,15,TRBJ2-5,many,.,TRBV11-2
TGTGCCAGCAGCGAGGGGGAGAATTCACCCCTCCACTTT,CASSEGENSPLHF,13,TRBJ1-6,.,.,TRBV9
TGTGCCAGCAGTTTATCGGGGGGGGTTGGCTACACCTTC,CASSLSGGVGYTF,13,TRBJ1-2,.,.,TRBV27
TGTGCCAGTGGGCCCAGCGCAGGGGGCTATGGCTACACCTTC,CASGPSAGGYGYTF,14,TRBJ1-2,.,TRBD1,TRBV2
TGTGCCAGCAGCTTAGCGACAGGAGATGGCTACACCTTC,CASSLATGDGYTF,13,TRBJ1-2,many,.,TRBV11-2
TGTGCCACCCAGTCCAGCGGGAGGGTTGATAGTGAGCAGTTCTTC,CATQSSGRVDSEQFF,15,TRBJ2-1,.,TRBD2,TRBV7-9
TGCAGTGCTTATAGCGGGCACAGCTCCTACGAGCAGTACTTC,CSAYSGHSSYEQYF,14,TRBJ2-7,many,TRBD2,TRBV20-1
TGCGCCAGCAGCTTGCGGACAGGGGGCAATGAAAAACTGTTTTTT,CASSLRTGGNEKLFF,15,TRBJ1-4,many,TRBD1,TRBV5-1
TGTGCCACCAGCAGAGATGAAGGGAAGGGAGAAAAACTGTTTTTT,CATSRDEGKGEKLFF,15,TRBJ1-4,many,.,TRBV15
TGTGCCTGGAGCGAACAGGGGGCAGGATCACCCCTCCACTTT,CAWSEQGAGSPLHF,14,TRBJ1-6,.,TRBD1,TRBV30
TGTGCCAGCAGCGACCGGAACACCGGGGAGCTGTTTTTT,CASSDRNTGELFF,13,TRBJ2-2,many,.,TRBV11-2
TGTGCCACCAGTGACCGGGTGGACCATGAGGAGCTGTTTTTT,CATSDRVDHEELFF,14,TRBJ2-2,many,.,TRBV24-1
TGTGCCAGCAGCCTACGGACTAGCGGGAACAATGAGCAGTTCTTC,CASSLRTSGNNEQFF,15,TRBJ2-1,once,TRBD2,TRBV11-3
TGTGCCAGTAGCAAACAGGGGCCCACTGAAGCTTTCTTT,CASSKQGPTEAFF,13,TRBJ1-1,many,TRBD1,TRBV19
TGCGCCAGCAGCCAAGTTGGACGGTACAATGAGCAGTTCTTC,CASSQVGRYNEQFF,14,TRBJ2-1,many,.,TRBV4-3
TGCAGTGCTCTACCTGGCGTCCCCTACAATGAGCAGTTCTTC,CSALPGVPYNEQFF,14,TRBJ2-1,many,.,TRBV20-1
TGTGCCACCAGCAGAGATGGGGGTACCACTGAAGCTTTCTTT,CATSRDGGTTEAFF,14,TRBJ1-1,many,.,TRBV15
TGTGCCAGCAGCCAGCCCTCCCGGGAGGCGGGGGGCTACACCTTC,CASSQPSREAGGYTF,15,TRBJ1-2,.,.,TRBV4-2
TGTGCCAGCAGCCGCGACAGGGGGGGGGAGAGGGAGCAGTACTTC,CASSRDRGGEREQYF,15,TRBJ2-7,few,TRBD1,TRBV4-2
TGTGCCAGCAGTTTAACTTTTGGGCGCGAACGCTCTGGAAACACCATATATTTT,CASSLTFGRERSGNTIYF,18,TRBJ1-3,few,.,TRBV28
TGCAGTGCTAGCAGGGGACAGGGGAACACTGAAGCTTTCTTT,CSASRGQGNTEAFF,14,TRBJ1-1,many,TRBD1,TRBV20-1
TGTGCCAGCAGCTTCCCCGACAGGGGCGATGGCTACACCTTC,CASSFPDRGDGYTF,14,TRBJ1-2,once,TRBD1,TRBV7-9
TGTGCCTGGAGTGTAAAAGTGGATAGCAATCAGCCCCAGCATTTT,CAWSVKVDSNQPQHF,15,TRBJ1-5,many,.,TRBV30
TGTGCCACCAGTGATACCGGTCAGGGGTCCGGGGAGCTGTTTTTT,CATSDTGQGSGELFF,15,TRBJ2-2,many,.,TRBV24-1
TGTGCCAGTAGTAACGAAGCGGGACCCTACGAGCAGTACTTC,CASSNEAGPYEQYF,14,TRBJ2-7,many,TRBD2,TRBV19
TGTGCCAGTAGTAACGGGCCCCAAGAGACCCAGTACTTC,CASSNGPQETQYF,13,TRBJ2-5,many,.,TRBV19
TGTGCCAGCAGCTCCGCCCAGGGAGTCTACACCTTC,CASSSAQGVYTF,12,TRBJ1-2,.,.,TRBV7-9
TGTGCCAGCAGCTTAGTACTAGTAGGTAGCAATGAGCAGTTCTTC,CASSLVLVGSNEQFF,15,TRBJ2-1,.,.,TRBV7-2
TGTGCCAGCAGTTACGGGGGACTAGCGTCTCGAAACAATGAGCAGTTCTTC,CASSYGGLASRNNEQFF,17,TRBJ2-1,many,TRBD2,TRBV6-5
TGTGCCAGCGGATTACAGGGCGGCGGCTACACCTTC,CASGLQGGGYTF,12,TRBJ1-2,many,.,TRBV6-2/TRBV6-3
TGTGCCAGTAGTGTGGACAGGGGAAAAGAGACCCAGTACTTC,CASSVDRGKETQYF,14,TRBJ2-5,many,TRBD1,TRBV19
TGTGCCAGCATCGTCCGACCGGGACAGGGCCACGAGCAGTACTTC,CASIVRPGQGHEQYF,15,TRBJ2-7,many,TRBD1,TRBV6-1
TGTGCCAGCAGGAGGAAGGACACTGAAGCTTTCTTT,CASRRKDTEAFF,12,TRBJ1-1,.,.,TRBV2
TGCAGTGCTAGAGATCTAGTCAGGGTTGGTCAGCCCCAGCATTTT,CSARDLVRVGQPQHF,15,TRBJ1-5,many,.,TRBV20-1
TGTGCCAGCAGTGCTGGACTAGCGGGAGGGCTGGTTGAGCAGTTCTTC,CASSAGLAGGLVEQFF,16,TRBJ2-1,many,TRBD2,TRBV6-1
TGTGCCAGCAGCCCCATCGGCGGGGAGCTGTTTTTT,CASSPIGGELFF,12,TRBJ2-2,many,.,TRBV7-2
TGTGCCAGCAGTGTTCCGGGGTGGGGGGATTCACCCCTCCACTTT,CASSVPGWGDSPLHF,15,TRBJ1-6,many,.,TRBV2
TGCGCCAGCAGTGCCGTCTACACCGGGGAGCTGTTTTTT,CASSAVYTGELFF,13,TRBJ2-2,many,.,TRBV10-2
TGCAGTGGGAGAAGTAGTCAGTTAAGGACAGATACGCAGTATTTT,CSGRSSQLRTDTQYF,15,TRBJ2-3,many,.,TRBV20-1
TGTGCCACCAGTGATTCCCCACAGGACAATGAGCAGTTCTTC,CATSDSPQDNEQFF,14,TRBJ2-1,.,.,TRBV24-1
TGTGCCAGCAGCTCCATCGGTGCGCCCACTGAAGCTTTCTTT,CASSSIGAPTEAFF,14,TRBJ1-1,many,.,TRBV7-6
TGTGCCAGCAGCACACCGAGGTCATACGAGCAGTACTTC,CASSTPRSYEQYF,13,TRBJ2-7,.,.,TRBV28
TGTGCCAGCAGTTCCCGAATGAATTCCAACTACGAGCAGTACTTC,CASSSRMNSNYEQYF,15,TRBJ2-7,.,.,TRBV28
TGCGCCAGCAGCCAAATCGACTTAGGATTTAGCTCCTACAATGAGCAGTTCTTC,CASSQIDLGFSSYNEQFF,18,TRBJ2-1,many,.,TRBV4-1
TGTGCCACCAGTGCGGAGATCGGGCGCGAGCAGTACTTC,CATSAEIGREQYF,13,TRBJ2-7,many,.,TRBV24-1
TGTGCCAGCAGTGAGGGGGCCCCAGGAGATACGCAGTATTTT,CASSEGAPGDTQYF,14,TRBJ2-3,.,TRBD1,TRBV27
TGTGCCATCAGTGGAAATCAGGGGGCCGGGACCCAGTACTTC,CAISGNQGAGTQYF,14,TRBJ2-5,many,TRBD1,TRBV10-3
TGTGCCAGCAGCGATAAACTCGGGTCAGGGTTTGGGAACACTGAAGCTTTCTTT,CASSDKLGSGFGNTEAFF,18,TRBJ1-1,.,.,TRBV7-9
TGTGCCAGCAGCTTAGCGGAGACCCGCGAGCAGTACTTC,CASSLAETREQYF,13,TRBJ2-7,.,.,TRBV6-1
TGTGCCATCAGCTGGGGTGGAGAAGATACGCAGTATTTT,CAISWGGEDTQYF,13,TRBJ2-3,many,.,TRBV10-3
TGTGCCACCAGTGATTTGATGGAAACCGGGGAGCTGTTTTTT,CATSDLMETGELFF,14,TRBJ2-2,many,.,TRBV24-1
TGCGCCAGCAGCTCCCAGGACCTGAGGTACACAGATACGCAGTATTTT,CASSSQDLRYTDTQYF,16,TRBJ2-3,many,.,TRBV5-1
TGTGCCAGTCAGCCCAGGACAGGGGTGAGCACTGAAGCTTTCTTT,CASQPRTGVSTEAFF,15,TRBJ1-1,many,TRBD1,TRBV19
TGTGCCAGCTCTGGACAGGGGGCGACCTACGAGCAGTACTTC,CASSGQGATYEQYF,14,TRBJ2-7,few,TRBD1,TRBV18
TGTGCCAGCAGTTTACCCCCTAGCACAGATACGCAGTATTTT,CASSLPPSTDTQYF,14,TRBJ2-3,many,.,TRBV12-3/TRBV12-4